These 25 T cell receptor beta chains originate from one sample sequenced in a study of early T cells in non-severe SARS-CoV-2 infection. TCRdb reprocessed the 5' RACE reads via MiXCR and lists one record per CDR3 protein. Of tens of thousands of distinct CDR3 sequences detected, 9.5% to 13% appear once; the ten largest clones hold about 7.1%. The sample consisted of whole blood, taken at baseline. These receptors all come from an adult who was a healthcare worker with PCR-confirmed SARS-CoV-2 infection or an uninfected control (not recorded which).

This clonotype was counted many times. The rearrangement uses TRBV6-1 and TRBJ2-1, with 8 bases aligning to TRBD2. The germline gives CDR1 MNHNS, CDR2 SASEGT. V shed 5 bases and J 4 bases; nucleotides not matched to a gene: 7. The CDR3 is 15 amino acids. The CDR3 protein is CASSTQRGPYNEQFF. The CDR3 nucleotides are TGTGCCAGCAGTACACAGCGGGGGCCTTACAATGAGCAGTTCTTC.

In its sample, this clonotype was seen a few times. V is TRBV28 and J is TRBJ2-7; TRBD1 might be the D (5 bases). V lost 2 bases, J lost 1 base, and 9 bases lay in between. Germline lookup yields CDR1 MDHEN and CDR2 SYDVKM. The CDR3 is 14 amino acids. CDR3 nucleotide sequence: TGTGCCAGCAGTTTACCCCACAGGTCCTACGAGCAGTACTTC. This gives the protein CASSLPHRSYEQYF.

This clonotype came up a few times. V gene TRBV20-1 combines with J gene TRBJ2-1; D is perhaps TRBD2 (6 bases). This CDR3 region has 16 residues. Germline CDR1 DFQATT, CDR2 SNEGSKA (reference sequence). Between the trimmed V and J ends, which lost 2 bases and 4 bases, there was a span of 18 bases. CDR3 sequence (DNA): TGCAGTGCTAGAATGATTAGTGGGGGGACGTACAATGAGCAGTTCTTC. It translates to CSARMISGGTYNEQFF.

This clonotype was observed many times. The CDR3 region has the DNA TGCAGTGCTAGACAACCCGGACAGGGGGCTACCTACGAGCAGTACTTC. Residues: CSARQPGQGATYEQYF. This chain joins TRBV20-1 and TRBJ2-7, with 11 bases fitting TRBD1. The ends lost 2 bases at V and 2 bases at J; junction bases unmatched: 8. Germline loops: CDR1 DFQATT, CDR2 SNEGSKA (reference sequence). This CDR3 is built from 16 residues.

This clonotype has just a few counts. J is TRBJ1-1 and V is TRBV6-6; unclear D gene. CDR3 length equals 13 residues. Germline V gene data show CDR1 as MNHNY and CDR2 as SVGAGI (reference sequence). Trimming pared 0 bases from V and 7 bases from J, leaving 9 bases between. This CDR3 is CASSYSPQSEAFF. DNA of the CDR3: TGTGCCAGCAGTTACTCTCCTCAAAGTGAAGCTTTCTTT.

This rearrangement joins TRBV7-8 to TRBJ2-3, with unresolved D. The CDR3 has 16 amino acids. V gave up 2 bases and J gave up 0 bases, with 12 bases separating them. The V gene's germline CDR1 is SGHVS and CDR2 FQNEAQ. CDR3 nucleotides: TGTGCCAGCAGCTTAATTTACGCGGCGAGCACAGATACGCAGTATTTT. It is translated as CASSLIYAASTDTQYF.

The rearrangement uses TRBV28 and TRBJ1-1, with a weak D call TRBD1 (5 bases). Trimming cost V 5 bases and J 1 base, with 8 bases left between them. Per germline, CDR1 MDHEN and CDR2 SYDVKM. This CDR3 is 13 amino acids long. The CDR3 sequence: CASSVQGNTEAFF. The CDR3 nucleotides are TGTGCCAGCAGTGTTCAGGGGAACACTGAAGCTTTCTTT.

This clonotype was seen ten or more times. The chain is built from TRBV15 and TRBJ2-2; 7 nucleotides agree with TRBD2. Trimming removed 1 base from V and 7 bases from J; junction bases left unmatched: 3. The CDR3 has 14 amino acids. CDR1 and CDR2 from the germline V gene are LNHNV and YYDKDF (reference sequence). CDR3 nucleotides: TGTGCCACCAGCAGAGTACGGGAGGTCGGGGAGCTGTTTTTT. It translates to CATSRVREVGELFF.

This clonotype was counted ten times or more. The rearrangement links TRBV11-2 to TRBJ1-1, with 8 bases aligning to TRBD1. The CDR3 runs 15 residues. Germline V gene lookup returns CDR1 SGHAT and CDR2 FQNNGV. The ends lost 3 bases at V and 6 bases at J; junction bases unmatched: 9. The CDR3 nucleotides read TGTGCCAGCAGCTTCTCCGGGACAGGTATGGCTGAAGCTTTCTTT. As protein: CASSFSGTGMAEAFF.

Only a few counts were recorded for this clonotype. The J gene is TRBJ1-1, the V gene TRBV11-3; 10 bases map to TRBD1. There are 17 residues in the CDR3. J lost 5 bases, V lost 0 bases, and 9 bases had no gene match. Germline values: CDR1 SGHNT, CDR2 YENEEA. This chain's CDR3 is CASSLDPGQGGRTEAFF. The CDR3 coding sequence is TGTGCCAGCAGCTTAGATCCTGGACAGGGGGGGAGGACTGAAGCTTTCTTT. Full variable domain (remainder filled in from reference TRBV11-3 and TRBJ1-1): EAGVVQSPRYKIIEKKQPVAFWCNPISGHNTLYWYLQNLGQGPELLIRYENEEAVDDSQLPKDRFSAERLKGVDSTLKIQPAELGDSAVYLCASSLDPGQGGRTEAFFGQGTRLTVV.

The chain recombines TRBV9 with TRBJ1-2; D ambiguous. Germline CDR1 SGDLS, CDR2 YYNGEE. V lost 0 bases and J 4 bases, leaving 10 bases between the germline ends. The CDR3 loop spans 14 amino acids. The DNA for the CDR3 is TGTGCCAGCAGCGTAGGAAGTGTTGGCTATGGCTACACCTTC. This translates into CASSVGSVGYGYTF.

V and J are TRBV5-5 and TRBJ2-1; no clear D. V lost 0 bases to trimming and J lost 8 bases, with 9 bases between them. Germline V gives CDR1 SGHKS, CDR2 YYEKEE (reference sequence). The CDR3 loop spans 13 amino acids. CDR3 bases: TGTGCCAGCAGCTTGGGGCAGTTCTATGAGCAGTTCTTC. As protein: CASSLGQFYEQFF.

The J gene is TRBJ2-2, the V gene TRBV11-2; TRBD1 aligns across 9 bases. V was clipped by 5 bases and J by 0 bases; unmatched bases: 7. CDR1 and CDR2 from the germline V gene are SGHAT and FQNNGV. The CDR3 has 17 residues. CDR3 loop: CASSPVGQGANTGELFF. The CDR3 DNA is TGTGCCAGCAGCCCCGTGGGACAGGGCGCGAACACCGGGGAGCTGTTTTTT.

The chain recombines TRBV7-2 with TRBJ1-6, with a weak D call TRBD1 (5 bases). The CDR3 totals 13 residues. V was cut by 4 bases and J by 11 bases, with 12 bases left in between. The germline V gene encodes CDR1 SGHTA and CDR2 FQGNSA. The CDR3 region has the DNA TGTGCCAGCAGCTCGGTCGACAGAACACCCCTCCACTTT. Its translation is CASSSVDRTPLHF.

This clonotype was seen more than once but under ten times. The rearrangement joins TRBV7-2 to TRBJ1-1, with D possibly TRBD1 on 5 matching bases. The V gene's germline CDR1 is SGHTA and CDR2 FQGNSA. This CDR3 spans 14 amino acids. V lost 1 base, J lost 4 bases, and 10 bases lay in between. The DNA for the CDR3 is TGTGCCAGCAGCTTAGGGTCTGGGGGCACTGAAGCTTTCTTT. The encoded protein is CASSLGSGGTEAFF.

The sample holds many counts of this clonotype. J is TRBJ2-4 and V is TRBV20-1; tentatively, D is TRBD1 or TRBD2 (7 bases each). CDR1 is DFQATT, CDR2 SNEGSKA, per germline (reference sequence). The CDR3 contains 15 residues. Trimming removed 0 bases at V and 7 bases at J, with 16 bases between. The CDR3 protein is CSARDLGGGQNIQYF. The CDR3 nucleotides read TGCAGTGCTAGAGATTTGGGCGGGGGACAGAACATTCAGTACTTC.

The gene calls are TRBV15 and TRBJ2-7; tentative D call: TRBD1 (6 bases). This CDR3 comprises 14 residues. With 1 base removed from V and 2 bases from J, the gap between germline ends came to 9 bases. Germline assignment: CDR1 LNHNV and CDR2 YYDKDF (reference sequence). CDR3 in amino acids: CATSRGDKTYEQYF. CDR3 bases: TGTGCCACCAGCAGAGGGGACAAAACCTACGAGCAGTACTTC. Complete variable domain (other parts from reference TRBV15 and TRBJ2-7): DAMVIQNPRYQVTQFGKPVTLSCSQTLNHNVMYWYQQKSSQAPKLLFHYYDKDFNNEADTPDNFQSRRPNTSFCFLDIRSPGLGDTAMYLCATSRGDKTYEQYFGPGTRLTVT.

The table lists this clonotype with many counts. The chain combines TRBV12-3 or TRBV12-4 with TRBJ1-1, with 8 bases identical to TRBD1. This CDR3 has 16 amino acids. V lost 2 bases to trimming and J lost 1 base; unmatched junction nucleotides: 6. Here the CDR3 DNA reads TGTGCCAGCAGTTTACGGGGCGGACAGGGGAACACTGAAGCTTTCTTT. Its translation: CASSLRGGQGNTEAFF.

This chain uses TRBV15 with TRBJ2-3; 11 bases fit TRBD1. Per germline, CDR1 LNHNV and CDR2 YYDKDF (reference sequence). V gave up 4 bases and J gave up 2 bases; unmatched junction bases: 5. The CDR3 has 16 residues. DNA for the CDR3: TGTGCCACCAGCACAGGACAGGGGGCGAACACAGATACGCAGTATTTT. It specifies CATSTGQGANTDTQYF.

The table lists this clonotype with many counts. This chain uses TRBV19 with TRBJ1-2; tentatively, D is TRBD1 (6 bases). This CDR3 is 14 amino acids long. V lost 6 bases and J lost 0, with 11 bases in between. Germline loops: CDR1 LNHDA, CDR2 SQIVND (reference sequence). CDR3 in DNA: TGTGCCAGTAGAAAGACAGGATCTAACTATGGCTACACCTTC. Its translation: CASRKTGSNYGYTF.

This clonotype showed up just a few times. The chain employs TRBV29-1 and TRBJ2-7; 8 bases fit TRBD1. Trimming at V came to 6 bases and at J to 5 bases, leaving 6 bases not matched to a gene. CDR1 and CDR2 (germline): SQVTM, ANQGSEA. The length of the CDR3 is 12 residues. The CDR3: CSVHRGMNEQYF. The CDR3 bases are TGCAGCGTCCACAGGGGGATGAACGAGCAGTACTTC.

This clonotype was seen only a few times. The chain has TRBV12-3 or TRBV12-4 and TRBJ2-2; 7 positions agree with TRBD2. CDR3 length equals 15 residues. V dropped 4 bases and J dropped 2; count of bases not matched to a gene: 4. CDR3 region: CASSSGTINTGELFF. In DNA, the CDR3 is TGTGCCAGCAGTTCCGGGACTATCAACACCGGGGAGCTGTTTTTT.

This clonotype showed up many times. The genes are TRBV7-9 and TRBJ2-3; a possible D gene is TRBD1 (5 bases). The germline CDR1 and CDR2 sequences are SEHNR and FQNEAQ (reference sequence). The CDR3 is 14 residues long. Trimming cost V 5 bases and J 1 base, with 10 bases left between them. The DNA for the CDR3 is TGTGCCAGCAGCCCCAGGGCGGGCACAGATACGCAGTATTTT. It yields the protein CASSPRAGTDTQYF.

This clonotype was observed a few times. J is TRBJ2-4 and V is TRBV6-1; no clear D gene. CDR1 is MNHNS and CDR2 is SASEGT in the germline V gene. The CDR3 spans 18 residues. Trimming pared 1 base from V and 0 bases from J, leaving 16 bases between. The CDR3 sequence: CASSEDPPTNLAKNIQYF. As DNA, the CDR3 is TGTGCCAGCAGTGAAGACCCCCCAACAAATCTAGCCAAAAACATTCAGTACTTC.

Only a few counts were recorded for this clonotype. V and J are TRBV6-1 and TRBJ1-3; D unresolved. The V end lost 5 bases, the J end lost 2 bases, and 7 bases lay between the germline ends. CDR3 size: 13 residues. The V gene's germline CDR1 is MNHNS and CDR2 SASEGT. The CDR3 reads CASSRKTGNTIYF. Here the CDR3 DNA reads TGTGCCAGCAGTCGGAAAACTGGAAACACCATATATTTT.